The rows below give T cell receptor beta chains drawn from one sample of a study of T cells in Graves' hyperthyroidism and ophthalmopathy. TCRdb re-called the multiplex PCR reads with MiXCR, one entry per CDR3 protein. The table has around 620,000 distinct CDR3 sequences, around 15% seen once. Source material: blood. The source is a young woman with Graves' hyperthyroidism. Each CDR3 is given with its conserved first and last residue. Fields, in order: V gene, D gene, clone size, J gene, CDR3 protein, CDR3 DNA. The D gene is left open where the match is weak. Not every row has a clone size; where given, it reads once, few, many or a size class.

>TRBV12-3/TRBV12-4|.|many|TRBJ2-3
CASRKEEDTQYF
TGTGCCAGCAGGAAAGAGGAAGATACGCAGTATTTT
>TRBV27|.|.|TRBJ2-1
CASRPRLGQYNEQFF
TGTGCCAGCAGGCCCCGACTAGGTCAGTACAATGAGCAGTTCTTC
>TRBV4-3|TRBD1|.|TRBJ1-2
CASSPDRVTDGYTF
TGCGCCAGCAGCCCCGACAGGGTTACGGATGGCTACACCTTC
>TRBV7-8|.|few|TRBJ1-6
CASSLGSRGANSPLHF
TGTGCCAGCAGCTTAGGATCCAGAGGCGCGAATTCACCCCTCCACTTT
>TRBV5-1|.|many|TRBJ2-1
CASSSWGYGEQFF
TGCGCCAGCAGCTCCTGGGGCTATGGTGAGCAGTTCTTC
>TRBV5-1|.|few|TRBJ1-3
CASSSNTELSGNTIYF
TGCGCCAGCAGCTCAAACACGGAACTCTCTGGAAACACCATATATTTT
>TRBV6-2/TRBV6-3|.|many|TRBJ2-3
CASSSSVGDTQYF
TGTGCCAGCAGTTCCAGCGTGGGAGATACGCAGTATTTT
>TRBV4-2|.|.|TRBJ1-5
CASSQWGGSDQPQHF
TGTGCCAGCAGCCAATGGGGGGGTTCGGATCAGCCCCAGCATTTT
>TRBV18|.|.|TRBJ1-3
CASSNLRSSGNTIYF
TGTGCCAGCTCAAACTTGAGGTCCTCTGGAAACACCATATATTTT
>TRBV28|TRBD1|.|TRBJ2-4
CASSSGQVKNIQYF
TGTGCCAGCAGTTCGGGACAGGTAAAAAACATTCAGTACTTC